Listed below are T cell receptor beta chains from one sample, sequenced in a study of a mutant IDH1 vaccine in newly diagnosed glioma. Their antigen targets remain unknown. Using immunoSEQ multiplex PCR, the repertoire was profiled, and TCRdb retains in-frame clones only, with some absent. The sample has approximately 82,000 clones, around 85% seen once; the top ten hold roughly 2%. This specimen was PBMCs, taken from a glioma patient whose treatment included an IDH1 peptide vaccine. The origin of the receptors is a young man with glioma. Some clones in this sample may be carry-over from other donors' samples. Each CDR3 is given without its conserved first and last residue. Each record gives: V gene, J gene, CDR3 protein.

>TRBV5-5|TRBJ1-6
ASSVPGQGNSPLH
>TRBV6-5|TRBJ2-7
ASSYSGLAADEQY
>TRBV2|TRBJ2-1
AISPGFAAKQF
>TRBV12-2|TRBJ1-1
ASRLSASLTEAF
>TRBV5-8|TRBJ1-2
ASSFRGGSYGYT
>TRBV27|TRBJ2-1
ASSLSRLDEQF
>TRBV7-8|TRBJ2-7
ASSLGEGVFLSYEQY
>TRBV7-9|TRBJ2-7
ASSQGGTRSDEQY
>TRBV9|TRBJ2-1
ASSRGSGAYNEQF
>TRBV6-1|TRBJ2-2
ASSEHLGELF
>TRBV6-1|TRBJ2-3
ASSGSPGHLVYTQY
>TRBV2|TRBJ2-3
ASSALGWADTQY
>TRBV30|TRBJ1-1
AWSVYMNTEAF
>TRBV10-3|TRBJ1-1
AISEFGTTGPEAF
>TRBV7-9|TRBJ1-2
ASSLEPPGGTGYT
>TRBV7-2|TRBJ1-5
ASSLGGNGNQPQH
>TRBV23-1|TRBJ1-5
ASSQHMGERTNSNQPQH
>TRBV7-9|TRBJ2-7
ASTPTRGGARYEQY
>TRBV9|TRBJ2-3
ASSKGLAGFTDTQY
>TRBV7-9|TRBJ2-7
ASSPRGPYEQY
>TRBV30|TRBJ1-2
AWSGGRDYGYT
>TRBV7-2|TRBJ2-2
ATTIKRSTVTGELF
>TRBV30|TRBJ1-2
AWRGSQGGGYT
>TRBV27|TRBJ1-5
ASSFGRPEPQH
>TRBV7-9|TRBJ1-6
ASSLGRNSPLH
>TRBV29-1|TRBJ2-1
SVEGSDEQF
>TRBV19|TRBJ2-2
ASSTWTGSYTGELF
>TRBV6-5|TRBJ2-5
ASTTRVLETQY
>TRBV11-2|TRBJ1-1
ASSSGGEEAF
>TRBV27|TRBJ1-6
ASREMTDHNSPLH
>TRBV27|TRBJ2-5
ASSLSRQGETQY
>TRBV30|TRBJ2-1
AWSVGSRQF
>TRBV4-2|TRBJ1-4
ASSQAPGQAKLF
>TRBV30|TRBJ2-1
AWGPSGVYNEQF
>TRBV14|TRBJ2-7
ASSHELGIEQY
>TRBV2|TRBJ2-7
ATAGGGSRGYEQY
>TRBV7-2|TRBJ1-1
ASSSTYRNTEAF
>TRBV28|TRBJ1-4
ASRLQPGPDSTNEKLF
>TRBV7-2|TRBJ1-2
ASSFPGTGGGNYGYT
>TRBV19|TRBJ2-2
ASSIISGGATGELF
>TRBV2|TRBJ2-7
ASSLRDISYEQY
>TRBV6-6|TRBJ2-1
ASSYLGEQF
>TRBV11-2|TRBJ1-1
ASSLSGTGGFTEAF
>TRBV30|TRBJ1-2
AWSRAWDTNYGYT
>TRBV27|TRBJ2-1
ASSHGRLSYNEQF
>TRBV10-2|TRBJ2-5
AGSESSGRWETQY
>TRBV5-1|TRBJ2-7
ASSLEYEQY
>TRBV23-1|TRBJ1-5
ASSQPGVHQRQPQH
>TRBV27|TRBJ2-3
ASSRGGGDTQY
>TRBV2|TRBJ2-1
ASSADRLVNEQF
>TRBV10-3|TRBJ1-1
AISDREETEAF
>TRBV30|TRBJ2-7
AWINLGMQTNEQY
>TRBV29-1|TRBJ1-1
SVEGLKGDRLTEAF